This T cell receptor beta chain appears in the sequencing data of a study of T cells after yellow fever vaccination. The CDR3 runs to 17 residues. V lost 1 base and J lost 0; bases outside the gene matches: 2. CDR1 is MGHRA and CDR2 is YSYEKL in the germline V gene. One entry per CDR3 protein results from TCRdb running MiXCR on the 5' RACE reads. The repertoire holds under 350,000 distinct CDR3 sequences, with 4.1% as singletons. The chain links TRBV4-1 to TRBJ2-5, with 13 bases matching TRBD2. This TCR derives from a man aged 18-30 years who received the YFV17D yellow fever vaccine. The input for sequencing was PBMCs, taken 5 days after the yellow fever booster vaccination. CDR3 amino acids: CASSQGGTSGDQETQYF. Written as DNA, the CDR3 is TGCGCCAGCAGCCAAGGCGGGACTAGCGGGGACCAAGAGACCCAGTACTTC.